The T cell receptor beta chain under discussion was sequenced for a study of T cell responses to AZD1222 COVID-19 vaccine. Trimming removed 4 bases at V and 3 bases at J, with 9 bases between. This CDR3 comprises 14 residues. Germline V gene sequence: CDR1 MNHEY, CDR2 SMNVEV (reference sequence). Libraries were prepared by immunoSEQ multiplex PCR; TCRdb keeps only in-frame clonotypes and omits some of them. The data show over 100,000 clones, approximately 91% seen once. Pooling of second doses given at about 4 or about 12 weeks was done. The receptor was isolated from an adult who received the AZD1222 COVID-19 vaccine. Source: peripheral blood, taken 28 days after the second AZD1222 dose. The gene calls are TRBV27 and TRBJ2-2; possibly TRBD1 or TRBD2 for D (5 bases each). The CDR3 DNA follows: TGTGCCAGCAGTTCGGGACCGTACACCGGGGAGCTGTTTTTT. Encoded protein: CASSSGPYTGELFF.